This T cell receptor (beta chain) stems from a study of cytomegalovirus exposure and HLA in healthy donors (dated by TCRdb to about 2017). For context, the study as a whole: According to an earlier analysis of around 600 of the donors, roughly 180 million T cells yielded some 110 million unique TCR beta sequences and 276 Gb of sequence data. An early release covering approximately 600 HLA-typed donors comprised about 310 gigabases of sequencing data and around 86 million unique TCR sequences. Of the roughly 400 genotyped donors, approximately 82% fell in the genetic ancestry cluster associated with self-reported Caucasian donors. The aim of the study was to test whether cataloging public T cell receptors could identify signatures of past pathogen exposure. The T cell repertoires of some 670 subjects were profiled by immunosequencing and related to cytomegalovirus serostatus. A separate validation cohort of 100 to 150 different subjects was used in addition to the 666-subject first cohort. The study combined high-throughput TCR immunosequencing, statistical association of individual TCRs with disease status, and machine learning to predict cytomegalovirus infection status. To study patterns of TCR occurrence, a later analysis re-analyzed previously published TCR beta repertoires from around 700 donors and added high-resolution HLA genotyping. Rather than drawing on any new phenotypic data, the later analysis identified candidate immune exposures from TCR beta sequences and the way those sequences occurred across donors. To decide whether each TCR beta V gene segment behaved as functional or pseudogenic, an earlier analysis of nearly 600 of the donors relied on high-throughput TCR beta sequencing. Donor age, sex, ethnicity and CMV serostatus were collected together with the repertoire data. Genome-wide SNP genotypes for about three fifths of the roughly 670 donors were used in a later genetic analysis, which treated that subset as a discovery cohort. All discovery cohort repertoires had been generated using a single sequencing platform. HLA typing covered class I and class II loci at four-digit resolution. The number of donors typed differed by locus, with 629-630 for A, B, C, DRB1 and DQB1, more than 500 for DQA1, 600 to 610 for DPA1, and 400 to 490 for DPB1. About 5 DR-DQ haplotypes were handled as single units for association and clustering, since linkage in the cohort was strong. On average, roughly 240,000 unique TCR beta nucleotide sequences were sequenced per donor among fewer than 500 genotyped donors of the cohort, with 15% to 20% of those sequences being non-productive. What the study reported, not specific to this receptor: The classifier was reported to diagnose cytomegalovirus status with high specificity and sensitivity in both the original cohort and the validation cohort. In a later analysis, more than 15,000 TCR beta sequences were associated with specific HLA alleles at a false discovery rate of 0.05. A cluster of highly shared sequence variants was judged likely to be a technical artifact of the sequencing pipeline. In the study, around 150 TCR beta chains were listed as associated with cytomegalovirus. Some 16 rarely observed V segments, including chromosome 9 orphons, were excluded from the earlier analysis of about 600 of the donors because counts were too low. While some public TCRs were present in many individuals, most TCR sequences turned up only very rarely across donors. For the cohort, immune exposure information was limited to CMV serostatus. According to a later genetic analysis, donors in an Asian-associated ancestry cluster had fewer N-insertions in productive TCRs than the roughly 670-donor mean. In vitro tests confirmed that a few of the cytomegalovirus-associated TCR beta chains recognize cytomegalovirus antigens. Some IMGT-functional V segments, including TRBV6-2 and TRBV6-3, could not be told apart with the 87-base-pair reads, so those segments were excluded. Linkage disequilibrium might explain the correlated functional status among segregating V segments, but an unknown experimental factor could not be excluded. A later genetic analysis associated a missense DCLRE1C variant with V-gene and J-gene trimming of TCR beta chains, and an independent cohort replicated the association. When HLA alleles, especially DR and DQ, strongly co-occurred, attributing TCR associations to individual alleles was difficult. A further reported finding was that TCR beta sequences accurately predicted the HLA-A and HLA-B alleles for most subjects in the first cohort. In a later analysis, HLA-associated TCR beta chains were found to be more clonally expanded and to have lower generation probabilities than equally common non-associated chains. According to the authors, the approach could potentially be generalized to other disease states and immunological phenotypes. Only TCR beta chains were sequenced in this cohort, and the absence of alpha or paired-chain data limited detectable features. A later analysis found that most CMV-associated TCR beta chains appeared HLA-restricted, with HLA associations seemingly driven largely by CMV exposure. Broadly in line with IMGT annotations, most TCR beta V segments showed up in productive rearrangements about 90% or about 30% of the time in an earlier analysis of a few hundred of the donors. In a later analysis, TCR association rates were found to vary across HLA loci, with the most associated TCRs seen for DRB1 alleles and the fewest for HLA-C alleles. A later analysis reported that several top co-occurrence clusters appeared linked to parvovirus B19, influenza, CMV and Epstein-Barr virus. Roughly uniform sequencing depth across donors was assumed in presence/absence analyses, although this assumption may not hold. Because HLA typing was missing for some donors at each locus, association tests included only the typed subset.

Concerning this clone: Its recognized antigen is unknown. Base qualities are not recorded, but no much larger clone differs from it by a single base.

The cohort consisted of approximately 690 healthy bone marrow donors. Cohort members were all nominally healthy when sampled, although unrecorded immune exposures were likely present. The donor tested CMV seropositive, placing the donor among the 250 to 350 seropositive members of the cohort. Each donor provided a peripheral blood sample, and peripheral blood mononuclear cells were used for TCR beta sequencing. The Qiagen DNeasy Blood Extraction Kit was used to extract genomic DNA from the blood cell samples. The CDR3 measures 14 amino acids from cysteine to phenylalanine. CDR3 DNA is the only sequence kept; it has 42 bases, read in frame from the first base. Germline trimming amounts to 6 bases on V and 6 bases on J, with 5 as the count of junction bases outside the gene matches. CDR1 and CDR2 are read off the germline V gene (reference sequence) as MNHEY and SMNVEV. The method was the immunoSEQ multiplex PCR assay. A mixture of 60 forward primers for TCR Vbeta segments and 13 reverse primers for TCR Jbeta segments was used in the multiplex PCR. Amplification of the CDR3 region of rearranged TCR beta genes was performed with a multiplex PCR assay on genomic DNA. On the Illumina HiSeq System, the amplified TCR beta libraries were sequenced as 87-base-pair reads. From the authors' description of their analysis: A later analysis tallied about 77 million unique TCR beta chains across the 666 repertoires, and around 9.9 million of those chains were shared by two or more donors. Raw reads were error-corrected and collapsed into unique sequences with a nearest-neighbor algorithm that merged closely related sequences to remove PCR and sequencing errors. Alignment of CDR3 sequences to IMGT reference sequences was used to assign V, D and J gene segments. For a sequence to be retained, a match of at least six nucleotides was required to both a V gene segment and a J gene segment. Rearrangements were called productive when the CDR3 lacked stop codons and stayed in frame with V and J; all others were non-productive. Following IMGT convention, CDR3 was defined as the stretch from the second conserved V-encoded cysteine up to the conserved J-encoded phenylalanine. Sequences without an unambiguous match to a single V gene segment were excluded from the earlier analysis of about 600 of the donors. In an earlier analysis of 587 of the donors, a V segment was called functional when productive rearrangements were above 56.7%, and segregating when the standard deviation between donors exceeded 5%. A statistical classification framework was built for diagnosing cytomegalovirus status from the catalog of TCR beta chain sequences. In a later analysis, V and J genes were assigned by comparing TCR nucleotide sequences against IMGT/GENE-DB human TR gene sequences. In a later analysis, CDR3 sequences and most-parsimonious VDJ recombination scenarios were assigned using the TCRdist pipeline. In a later analysis, each TCR beta chain was defined by its CDR3 amino acid sequence together with its V-gene family, and reads lacking a unique V-gene family were excluded. As a way to deal with suspected cross-contamination and a sequencing artifact, a later analysis dropped 592 nucleotide sequences that were highly shared and had low generation probability. In a later analysis, a clonal expansion index was calculated for each public chain from normalized within-repertoire ranks of inferred template counts. A later analysis computed generation probabilities with a VDJ recombination model fitted to out-of-frame rearrangements, and checked the results against IGoR. In a later analysis, TCR-TCR, TCR-HLA and TCR-CMV co-occurrence was scored with hypergeometric tests, and a repertoire-size bias correction was applied to TCR pairs. A later analysis estimated false discovery rates by permuting HLA or CMV assignments 20 times. A later analysis grouped co-occurring TCRs with DBSCAN, adding TCRdist sequence similarity when clustering within HLA-allele-positive subsets. Repertoires with fewer than 30,000 or more than 120,000 public chains were left out of co-occurrence clustering, as were a handful of repertoires with anomalous nucleotide sharing. The source is immuneACCESS, and TCRdb retained only in-frame sequences with V and J called. Part of the clones is not carried over; for the studies checked, unresolved V genes explain less than half of this, and the remainder is unexplained. That table is the source of V, J and clone size, and D and trimming were worked out from the DNA. The sample has under 150,000 clones on record, under 85% of them singletons. Around 6.7% of the sample is in the top ten clones.

Sequencing was performed on PBMCs. Recombination connected TRBV27 to TRBJ1-6; 7 bases in the junction line up with TRBD1. The clonotype was recovered from a woman aged 40 to 55 in good health and CMV-seropositive. In nucleotides, the sequence is TGTGCCAGCAGGCGACAGGGCGGTAATTCACCCCTCCACTTT. It codes for CASRRQGGNSPLHF.